The T cell receptor beta chain under discussion was sequenced for a study of Graves' ophthalmopathy and Graves' hyperthyroidism. Study-level points and caveats: Most expanded clonotypes from thyroid (those above 0.001 frequency) were also found in blood. A classifier, a 13-signature model, separated ophthalmopathy from stable hyperthyroidism with about 87% sensitivity and roughly 80% specificity.

All donors with ophthalmopathy were recorded as having moderate-to-severe activity, CAS ≥3, NOSPECS ≥4 and a duration under 3 months. PBMCs were isolated by Ficoll-Paque density gradient centrifugation, using roughly 9.7 ml of fresh peripheral blood as the starting material. This clonotype was found many times. Its antigen is unidentified. TCR beta CDR3 amplification used RNA transcripts. RT-PCR in the first round used HTBI primers; a second-round multiplex PCR followed. Using its own MiXCR run on the multiplex PCR reads, TCRdb lists one record per CDR3 protein. Of more than 550,000 distinct CDR3 sequences listed, over 40% are singletons. Germline V lookup: CDR1 SGHVS, CDR2 FQNEAQ. The CDR3 consists of 13 residues. The V end was cut by 1 base, the J end by 8 bases, with 11 bases between.

This TCR derives from an adult man with Graves' ophthalmopathy. This rearrangement joins TRBV7-8 to TRBJ1-1, with TRBD1 as a possible D gene (6 bases). The sample was peripheral blood. In nucleotides, the CDR3 is TGTGCCAGCAGCTTAGGAGGGGGATACGAAGCTTTCTTT. It yields the protein CASSLGGGYEAFF.